Below are 32 T cell receptor beta chains sequenced from a single sample in a study of molecular identifiers for immune sequencing clone quantification. TCRdb passed the PCR reads through MiXCR, listing each CDR3 protein once. This repertoire shows 490,000 or so distinct CDR3 sequences, around 23% found once; its top ten account for approximately 0.76%. The sample comprised naive CD8+ T cells from blood, with Jurkat cell RNA spiked in. The subset denotes: FACS-sorted CD8+CD4-CCR7+CD45RA+ naive T cells. Source of these receptors: a human donor in good health. Some libraries in this study had Jurkat cell RNA spiked in.

There are many counts of this clonotype. The chain recombines TRBV6-2 or TRBV6-3 with TRBJ2-3; 9 nucleotides agree with TRBD1. This CDR3 contains 15 residues. The ends lost 10 bases at V and 2 bases at J; junction bases unmatched: 10. Germline V gives CDR1 MNHEY, CDR2 SVGEGT. The CDR3 spells CATNDRGTFTDTQYF. CDR3 coding DNA: TGTGCCACCAACGACAGGGGGACCTTCACAGATACGCAGTATTTT.

As regards this clonotype: This may be a read error, as it is one base from a much larger clone. This chain connects TRBV6-2 or TRBV6-3 to TRBJ2-3, with D possibly TRBD2 on 5 matching bases. V lost 11 bases and J lost 1, with 10 bases in between. The CDR3 extends over 12 amino acids. Germline V CDR1 and CDR2: MNHEY, SVGEGT. DNA of the CDR3: TGTGCCGTCGGAGGTGGCACAGATACGCAGTATTTT. Amino acid sequence: CAVGGGTDTQYF.

This clonotype was detected a few times. This sequence joins TRBV13 and TRBJ2-5; 10 bases align to TRBD2. The CDR3 has 15 residues. V lost 4 bases to trimming and J lost 7 bases; unmatched junction nucleotides: 9. Germline assignment: CDR1 PRHDT and CDR2 FYEKMQ (reference sequence). CDR3 sequence reads: CASSSIGLAEGTQYF. CDR3 DNA: TGTGCCAGCAGCTCAATTGGACTAGCGGAAGGGACCCAGTACTTC.

V and J are TRBV7-9 and TRBJ2-5, with 12 bases aligning to TRBD2. Losses at the gene ends were 3 bases for V and 5 bases for J; bases not matched to a gene: 4. The length of the CDR3 is 15 residues. Looked up from germline, CDR1 is SEHNR and CDR2 is FQNEAQ (reference sequence). CDR3 DNA: TGTGCCAGCAGCTTTCTAGCGGGGGGGCCGGAGACCCAGTACTTC. It specifies CASSFLAGGPETQYF.

This clonotype was counted ten times or more. The chain employs TRBV30 and TRBJ1-1, with 7 bases identical to TRBD1. The germline gives CDR1 GTSNPN, CDR2 SVGIG (reference sequence). V trimming: 0 bases; J trimming: 5 bases; junction bases outside the gene matches: 9. This CDR3 has 15 amino acids. CDR3 DNA: TGTGCCTGGAGTGTAACCGGGACAGCCGCTACTGAAGCTTTCTTT. It encodes CAWSVTGTAATEAFF.

The rearrangement uses TRBV27 and TRBJ1-1; D may be TRBD1 (5 bases). This CDR3 has 15 amino acids. Trimming shortened V by 4 bases and J by 6 bases, and 18 bases separated the two germline ends. Germline CDR1 is MNHEY and CDR2 is SMNVEV (reference sequence). The CDR3 DNA is TGTGCCAGCAGTTCAGCCGGGACCCCTCGCGCTGAAGCTTTCTTT. Amino acids: CASSSAGTPRAEAFF.

Concerning this clonotype: A much larger clone lies a single base off, so this may be a read error. The chain carries TRBV12-3 or TRBV12-4 and TRBJ2-5; the match to TRBD2 covers 10 bases. Germline trimming cut 4 bases from V and 1 base from J; bases unmatched to any gene: 3. This CDR3 comprises 15 residues. The CDR3, as DNA: TGTGCCAGCAGTTCAAGCGGGGGGGGCCAAGAGACCCAGTACTTC. This gives the protein CASSSSGGGQETQYF.

This clonotype has more than one count but fewer than ten. This rearrangement joins TRBV20-1 to TRBJ2-7; D may match TRBD1 or TRBD2 (5 bases each). The CDR3 totals 14 residues. V was trimmed by 0 bases and J by 7 bases, leaving 16 bases between them. Germline values: CDR1 DFQATT, CDR2 SNEGSKA (reference sequence). CDR3 sequence (DNA): TGCAGTGCTAGAGATCTGGGGCCGCCGGGGGAGCAGTACTTC. As protein: CSARDLGPPGEQYF.

This clonotype was counted many times. The J gene is TRBJ1-2, the V gene TRBV27; D gene ambiguous. CDR1 is MNHEY, CDR2 SMNVEV, per germline (reference sequence). The CDR3 length is 16 residues. V lost 5 bases and J lost 0, with 16 bases in between. For the CDR3, the DNA is TGTGCCAGCAGTCCCGTTTTGGGTCCAACTAACTATGGCTACACCTTC. As protein: CASSPVLGPTNYGYTF.

This clonotype was found many times. The V gene is TRBV14, the J gene TRBJ2-3; D gene uncertain. Germline loops: CDR1 SGHDN, CDR2 FVKESK. The CDR3 is made up of 14 amino acids. Trimming left V 2 bases short and J 4 bases short, with 10 bases between. The CDR3 here is CASSQFGIPDTQYF. DNA of the CDR3: TGTGCCAGCAGCCAATTCGGTATCCCAGATACGCAGTATTTT. Full variable domain (rest looked up from reference TRBV14 and TRBJ2-3): EAGVTQFPSHSVIEKGQTVTLRCDPISGHDNLYWYRRVMGKEIKFLLHFVKESKQDESGMPNNRFLAERTGGTYSTLKVQPAELEDSGVYFCASSQFGIPDTQYFGPGTRLTVL.

This clonotype was picked up many times. This rearrangement joins TRBV6-5 to TRBJ2-3, with 9 bases that match TRBD2. J gave up 2 bases and V 2 bases, and 2 bases lay outside the gene matches. CDR3 length: 15 residues. CDR1 and CDR2 (germline): MNHEY, SVGAGI. The CDR3 region is CASSYGGLATDTQYF. As DNA, the CDR3 is TGTGCCAGCAGTTACGGGGGACTAGCCACAGATACGCAGTATTTT.

The rearrangement joins TRBV19 to TRBJ2-2; 13 bases are a match to TRBD2. The CDR3 is 17 amino acids. Trimming cost V 11 bases and J 5 bases; bases outside gene matches: 14. In germline, CDR1 is LNHDA, CDR2 SQIVND (reference sequence). This CDR3 is CASLRLAGGPGTGELFF. In DNA form, the CDR3 reads TGTGCCTCACTCAGACTAGCGGGAGGACCGGGGACCGGGGAGCTGTTTTTT. Variable domain in full (rest from reference TRBV19 and TRBJ2-2): DGGITQSPKYLFRKEGQNVTLSCEQNLNHDAMYWYRQDPGQGLRLIYYSQIVNDFQKGDIAEGYSVSREKKESFPLTVTSAQKNPTAFYLCASLRLAGGPGTGELFFGEGSRLTVL.

V and J are TRBV30 and TRBJ2-7, with 10 bases identical to TRBD1. This CDR3 comprises 14 residues. Germline CDR1 reads GTSNPN; CDR2 reads SVGIG (reference sequence). The V gene end was trimmed by 5 bases and the J gene end by 2 bases; junction bases not matched to a gene: 6. The CDR3: CAWGSGTGAYEQYF. Written as DNA, the CDR3 is TGTGCCTGGGGATCCGGGACAGGGGCCTACGAGCAGTACTTC. Full variable domain (remainder filled in from reference TRBV30 and TRBJ2-7): SQTIHQWPATLVQPVGSPLSLECTVEGTSNPNLYWYRQAAGRGLQLLFYSVGIGQISSEVPQNLSASRPQDRQFILSSKKLLLSDSGFYLCAWGSGTGAYEQYFGPGTRLTVT.

V usage is TRBV4-3 and J usage is TRBJ2-5, with a weak D call TRBD2 (5 bases). Germline V gene data show CDR1 as LGHNA and CDR2 as YSLEER. The ends were cut back, 4 bases at V and 7 bases at J, with 13 bases in the middle. The CDR3 has 13 amino acids. CDR3 amino acids: CASSPTVGGTQYF. The CDR3 nucleotides read TGCGCCAGCAGCCCGACGGTAGGAGGGACCCAGTACTTC.

In its sample, this clonotype was seen many times. The V call is TRBV5-1, the J call TRBJ2-7; 10 bases match TRBD1. Germline lookup yields CDR1 SGHRS and CDR2 YFSETQ. Losses at the gene ends were 3 bases for V and 1 base for J; bases not matched to a gene: 4. This CDR3 region has 15 residues. The CDR3 protein is CASSYRDRGSYEQYF. The CDR3 DNA sequence: TGCGCCAGCAGCTACCGGGACAGGGGATCCTACGAGCAGTACTTC.

The rearrangement joins TRBV19 to TRBJ2-5, with 15 positions matching TRBD2. The V gene end was trimmed by 7 bases and the J gene end by 5 bases; junction bases not matched to a gene: 8. Germline CDR1 reads LNHDA; CDR2 reads SQIVND (reference sequence). CDR3 size: 16 residues. The CDR3 DNA is TGTGCCAGTAAATGGACTAGCGGGGGGGCCTACGAGACCCAGTACTTC. Its protein product is CASKWTSGGAYETQYF.

The chain joins TRBV20-1 to TRBJ1-5, with 8 nucleotides matching TRBD1. V gave up 0 bases and J gave up 0 bases; unmatched junction bases: 4. This CDR3 is 16 amino acids long. CDR1 and CDR2 from the germline V gene are DFQATT and SNEGSKA (reference sequence). The CDR3 loop reads CSARDCRGHSNQPQHF. The DNA of the CDR3 is TGCAGTGCTAGAGATTGCAGGGGGCATAGCAATCAGCCCCAGCATTTT.

This clonotype was recorded many times. This chain links TRBV12-3 or TRBV12-4 with TRBJ2-2; 7 bases match TRBD1. This CDR3 has 16 amino acids. Trimming cost V 6 bases and J 4 bases; bases outside gene matches: 11. The DNA of the CDR3 is TGTGCCAGCAGGGAGACAGGGTTAGGTGGCACCGGGGAGCTGTTTTTT. Amino acid sequence: CASRETGLGGTGELFF.

In its sample, this clonotype was seen a few times. The chain joins TRBV13 to TRBJ2-7; the D call may be TRBD1 or TRBD2 (5 bases each). Germline loops: CDR1 PRHDT, CDR2 FYEKMQ (reference sequence). This CDR3 region has 17 residues. Trimming left V 5 bases short and J 0 bases short, with 20 bases between. The CDR3 here is CASSAFSGTESSYEQYF. In DNA, the CDR3 is TGTGCCAGCAGCGCATTTTCCGGGACGGAAAGCTCCTACGAGCAGTACTTC.

The J gene is TRBJ2-1, the V gene TRBV12-3 or TRBV12-4; D may be TRBD1 (6 bases). V was shortened by 2 bases and J by 5 bases, with 13 bases between the two germline ends. The CDR3 has 15 residues. The CDR3 DNA sequence: TGTGCCAGCAGTTTAAGGTCTCAGGGGCACAATGAGCAGTTCTTC. Translated: CASSLRSQGHNEQFF.

Worth noting for this clonotype: This may come from a read error, since a much larger clone is one base off. V is TRBV7-2 and J is TRBJ2-1; D is unclear. V was cut by 7 bases and J by 3 bases, with 4 bases left in between. From germline, CDR1 is SGHTA and CDR2 FQGNSA. This CDR3 contains 11 residues. The CDR3 nucleotides are TGTGCCAGCACAATCTACAATGAGCAGTTCTTC. It encodes CASTIYNEQFF.

This clonotype came up many times. This rearrangement joins TRBV6-2 or TRBV6-3 to TRBJ2-7; perhaps TRBD1 as D (5 bases). Germline lookup yields CDR1 MNHEY and CDR2 SVGEGT. V was cut by 8 bases and J by 2 bases, with 13 bases left in between. The CDR3 loop spans 13 amino acids. CDR3 amino acids: CASGWGEAYEQYF. CDR3 DNA: TGTGCCAGCGGGTGGGGCGAGGCCTACGAGCAGTACTTC.

The V call is TRBV11-2, the J call TRBJ2-3; 9 bases align to TRBD2. Unmatched junction bases numbered 10, after V lost 0 bases and J lost 6 bases. Germline V lookup: CDR1 SGHAT, CDR2 FQNNGV. The length of the CDR3 is 17 residues. The CDR3 DNA follows: TGTGCCAGCAGCTTAGATGCGGGAGGGTGGCCCGGGGATACGCAGTATTTT. Its translation: CASSLDAGGWPGDTQYF.

This sequence joins TRBV6-2 or TRBV6-3 and TRBJ2-3, with D hard to call. Germline values: CDR1 MNHEY, CDR2 SVGEGT. The CDR3 has 14 residues. The germline V and J ends were trimmed by 4 bases and 2 bases, with 10 bases remaining between them. The CDR3 DNA follows: TGTGCCAGCAGTTCTGTCAGTCACACAGATACGCAGTATTTT. Translating gives CASSSVSHTDTQYF.

V is TRBV7-6 and J is TRBJ2-3, with TRBD2 identical over 11 bases. CDR3 length equals 15 residues. The V and J ends lost 4 bases and 2 bases, in that order; junction bases with no gene match: 2. The germline gives CDR1 SGHVS, CDR2 FNYEAQ. The chain's CDR3 is CASSSSGGFTDTQYF. Here the CDR3 DNA reads TGTGCCAGCAGCTCTAGCGGGGGGTTCACAGATACGCAGTATTTT.

This clonotype was found a few times. A read error may be the cause here, since a much bigger clone is one base away. Written as DNA, the CDR3 is TGTGCCAGCAGTTGGGACTACGAGCAGTACTTC. Its protein is CASSWDYEQYF. The chain uses TRBV28 and TRBJ2-7; no clear D. The CDR3 sequence is 11 residues long. CDR1 is MDHEN, CDR2 SYDVKM, per germline. Trimming cost V 4 bases and J 3 bases, with 4 bases left between them.

This clonotype turned up a few times. The chain uses TRBV7-9 and TRBJ2-5, with 8 bases that match TRBD1. Losses at the gene ends were 3 bases for V and 5 bases for J; bases not matched to a gene: 8. The CDR3 consists of 15 residues. The germline V gene encodes CDR1 SEHNR and CDR2 FQNEAQ (reference sequence). The CDR3 region has the DNA TGTGCCAGCAGCTTCCGACAGGGGCCAGAGGAGACCCAGTACTTC. Translated: CASSFRQGPEETQYF.

At least ten counts were recorded for this clonotype. The chain is built from TRBV15 and TRBJ1-4, with a possible D match to TRBD1 (5 bases). Per germline, CDR1 LNHNV and CDR2 YYDKDF (reference sequence). Trimming pared 1 base from V and 3 bases from J, leaving 9 bases between. The CDR3 sequence is 15 residues long. The CDR3 sequence is CATSRGDSSNEKLFF. CDR3 in DNA: TGTGCCACCAGCAGAGGAGACAGCTCTAATGAAAAACTGTTTTTT.

This clonotype was seen many times. The J gene is TRBJ2-1, the V gene TRBV19; D ambiguous. CDR1 and CDR2 from the germline V gene are LNHDA and SQIVND (reference sequence). The CDR3 has 13 amino acids. The V end was cut by 7 bases, the J end by 5 bases, with 12 bases between. CDR3 protein: CASTTVGHNEQFF. In nucleotides, the CDR3 is TGTGCCAGTACCACGGTGGGCCACAATGAGCAGTTCTTC. The full variable domain, with the rest looked up from reference TRBV19 and TRBJ2-1, is DGGITQSPKYLFRKEGQNVTLSCEQNLNHDAMYWYRQDPGQGLRLIYYSQIVNDFQKGDIAEGYSVSREKKESFPLTVTSAQKNPTAFYLCASTTVGHNEQFFGPGTRLTVL.

CDR3 protein: CASSQGYNTEAFF. In DNA form, the CDR3 reads TGTGCCAGCTCACAGGGGTATAACACTGAAGCTTTCTTT. The chain carries TRBV18 and TRBJ1-1; D might be TRBD1 (5 bases). The CDR3 is 13 amino acids. Germline V gene sequence: CDR1 KGHSH, CDR2 LQKENI. V dropped 4 bases and J dropped 2 bases, with 8 bases sitting between them.

V gene TRBV7-8 combines with J gene TRBJ2-7; D not resolved. V shed 3 bases and J shed 7 bases, with 7 bases lying between them. This CDR3 contains 11 residues. Germline CDR1 and CDR2: SGHVS and FQNEAQ. The CDR3 loop is CASSFVCEQYF. DNA for the CDR3: TGTGCCAGCAGCTTCGTTTGTGAGCAGTACTTC.

J is TRBJ2-1 and V is TRBV7-8, with D hard to call. Between the trimmed V and J ends, which lost 2 bases and 0 bases, there was a span of 5 bases. Germline V CDR1 and CDR2: SGHVS, FQNEAQ. CDR3 length: 14 amino acids. The CDR3 sequence is CASSLRISYNEQFF. CDR3 DNA sequence: TGTGCCAGCAGCTTACGGATCTCCTACAATGAGCAGTTCTTC. Full variable domain (missing parts from reference TRBV7-8 and TRBJ2-1): GAGVSQSPRYKVAKRGQDVALRCDPISGHVSLFWYQQALGQGPEFLTYFQNEAQLDKSGLPSDRFFAERPEGSVSTLKIQRTQQEDSAVYLCASSLRISYNEQFFGPGTRLTVL.